A selection of T cell receptor beta chains follows, all from one sample in a study of quantifying T cell responses using KT2 cells. TCRdb reanalysed the UMI-ligation and nested PCR reads using MiXCR and keeps one entry per CDR3 protein. The table shows about 30,000 distinct CDR3 sequences, with 7.3% occurring only once. Sequencing was carried out using PBMCs spiked with cells of the T cell clone KT2. These receptors all stem from a human donor. The CDR3 runs from the conserved cysteine through the conserved F or W. Fields, in order: J gene, V gene, clone size, D gene, CDR3 protein, CDR3 DNA. The D gene is left open where the match is weak. Where a row states a size, it is once, few, many or the class of an expanded clone; other rows omit it.

J gene: TRBJ1-4
V gene: TRBV7-9
clone size: many
D gene: TRBD1
CDR3 protein: CASSGPPGGRKKLFF
CDR3 DNA: TGTGCCAGCAGCGGGCCACCAGGGGGAAGGAAAAAACTGTTTTTT

J gene: TRBJ2-2
V gene: TRBV7-3
clone size: NA
D gene: TRBD1
CDR3 protein: CASKGQGSTGELFF
CDR3 DNA: TGTGCCAGCAAGGGACAGGGCTCCACCGGGGAGCTGTTTTTT

J gene: TRBJ1-1
V gene: TRBV29-1
clone size: many
D gene: TRBD1
CDR3 protein: CSVADRGLEAFF
CDR3 DNA: TGCAGCGTCGCGGACAGGGGGCTTGAAGCTTTCTTT

J gene: TRBJ1-3
V gene: TRBV6-6
clone size: many
D gene: NA
CDR3 protein: CASGGAGGNTIYF
CDR3 DNA: TGTGCCAGCGGGGGGGCAGGGGGAAACACCATATATTTT

J gene: TRBJ1-2
V gene: TRBV25-1
clone size: many
D gene: NA
CDR3 protein: CASSQIASYGYTF
CDR3 DNA: TGTGCCAGCAGCCAAATAGCGAGCTATGGCTACACCTTC

J gene: TRBJ2-7
V gene: TRBV20-1
clone size: many
D gene: NA
CDR3 protein: CSAPVPSHEQYF
CDR3 DNA: TGCAGCGCACCAGTCCCATCCCACGAGCAGTACTTC

J gene: TRBJ1-2
V gene: TRBV20-1
clone size: many
D gene: NA
CDR3 protein: CSASPLGDYGYTF
CDR3 DNA: TGCAGTGCTAGCCCCCTGGGGGACTATGGCTACACCTTC

J gene: TRBJ2-1
V gene: TRBV10-3
clone size: NA
D gene: TRBD2
CDR3 protein: CAISERTVGGGNEQFF
CDR3 DNA: TGTGCCATCAGTGAGCGGACCGTTGGGGGAGGGAATGAGCAGTTCTTC

J gene: TRBJ2-5
V gene: TRBV29-1
clone size: many
D gene: NA
CDR3 protein: CSVEDPASELQETQYF
CDR3 DNA: TGCAGCGTTGAAGATCCTGCTAGCGAGTTACAAGAGACCCAGTACTTC

J gene: TRBJ1-5
V gene: TRBV12-2
clone size: many
D gene: NA
CDR3 protein: CASRPLQISYQTSNQPQHF
CDR3 DNA: TGTGCAAGTCGACCTCTTCAGATCAGCTATCAAACTAGCAATCAGCCCCAGCATTTT

J gene: TRBJ2-2
V gene: TRBV7-8
clone size: few
D gene: TRBD2
CDR3 protein: CASSQGPAGGSGELFF
CDR3 DNA: TGTGCCAGCAGTCAGGGGCCAGCGGGGGGTTCCGGGGAGCTGTTTTTT

J gene: TRBJ2-2
V gene: TRBV6-5
clone size: many
D gene: TRBD1
CDR3 protein: CASSHGGQDTGELFF
CDR3 DNA: TGTGCCAGCAGTCACGGGGGACAGGACACCGGGGAGCTGTTTTTT

J gene: TRBJ1-1
V gene: TRBV5-4
clone size: many
D gene: NA
CDR3 protein: CASSLSQPGLLSNGEAFF
CDR3 DNA: TGTGCCAGCAGCTTGAGCCAGCCGGGCCTACTATCCAATGGTGAAGCTTTCTTT

J gene: TRBJ1-1
V gene: TRBV12-3/TRBV12-4
clone size: many
D gene: NA
CDR3 protein: CASILQGNTEAFF
CDR3 DNA: TGTGCCAGCATTTTACAGGGGAACACTGAAGCTTTCTTT

J gene: TRBJ2-1
V gene: TRBV27
clone size: many
D gene: NA
CDR3 protein: CASSKLGNEQFF
CDR3 DNA: TGTGCCAGCAGTAAACTAGGCAATGAGCAGTTCTTC

J gene: TRBJ1-2
V gene: TRBV27
clone size: many
D gene: NA
CDR3 protein: CASSLASKKYGYTF
CDR3 DNA: TGTGCCAGCAGTTTAGCCAGTAAGAAATATGGCTACACCTTC

J gene: TRBJ1-4
V gene: TRBV7-9
clone size: many
D gene: NA
CDR3 protein: CASSPKPGEGLNEKLFF
CDR3 DNA: TGTGCCAGCAGCCCCAAGCCAGGGGAGGGCCTGAATGAAAAACTGTTTTTT

J gene: TRBJ2-1
V gene: TRBV11-2
clone size: many
D gene: NA
CDR3 protein: CASSLVHHNEQFF
CDR3 DNA: TGTGCCAGCAGCTTAGTTCACCACAATGAGCAGTTCTTC

J gene: TRBJ2-1
V gene: TRBV6-4
clone size: NA
D gene: TRBD2
CDR3 protein: CASSDSSGGDYNEQFF
CDR3 DNA: TGTGCCAGCAGTGACTCTAGCGGGGGAGATTACAATGAGCAGTTCTTC

J gene: TRBJ1-4
V gene: TRBV14
clone size: many
D gene: TRBD1
CDR3 protein: CASSRLQGGGEKLFF
CDR3 DNA: TGTGCCAGCAGCCGGCTACAGGGGGGCGGGGAAAAACTGTTTTTT

J gene: TRBJ1-3
V gene: TRBV7-9
clone size: few
D gene: NA
CDR3 protein: CASSSPGGLGSGNTIYF
CDR3 DNA: TGTGCCAGCAGCTCACCCGGGGGGCTAGGTTCTGGAAACACCATATATTTT

J gene: TRBJ2-3
V gene: TRBV6-2/TRBV6-3
clone size: many
D gene: NA
CDR3 protein: CASSYREEDTQYF
CDR3 DNA: TGTGCCAGCAGTTACCGTGAGGAAGATACGCAGTATTTT

J gene: TRBJ2-4
V gene: TRBV6-2/TRBV6-3
clone size: NA
D gene: TRBD2
CDR3 protein: CASSYSISAGLAKNIQYF
CDR3 DNA: TGTGCCAGCAGTTACTCGATTTCAGCGGGGCTAGCCAAAAACATTCAGTACTTC

J gene: TRBJ1-4
V gene: TRBV5-4
clone size: few
D gene: NA
CDR3 protein: CASSIRELDEKLFF
CDR3 DNA: TGTGCCAGCAGCATCCGGGAGCTCGATGAAAAACTGTTTTTT

J gene: TRBJ2-5
V gene: TRBV9
clone size: few
D gene: TRBD2
CDR3 protein: CASSVGRGKETQYF
CDR3 DNA: TGTGCCAGCAGCGTAGGGCGGGGGAAAGAGACCCAGTACTTC

J gene: TRBJ2-7
V gene: TRBV29-1
clone size: many
D gene: NA
CDR3 protein: CSALTVSSYEQYF
CDR3 DNA: TGCAGCGCCCTCACAGTTTCCTCCTACGAGCAGTACTTC

J gene: TRBJ2-2
V gene: TRBV6-5
clone size: many
D gene: NA
CDR3 protein: CASSFSGGENTGELFF
CDR3 DNA: TGTGCCAGCAGTTTTAGCGGAGGGGAGAACACCGGGGAGCTGTTTTTT

J gene: TRBJ1-4
V gene: TRBV4-1
clone size: many
D gene: TRBD1
CDR3 protein: CASSQSGQGLGEKLFF
CDR3 DNA: TGCGCCAGCAGCCAATCCGGACAGGGGTTGGGTGAAAAACTGTTTTTT